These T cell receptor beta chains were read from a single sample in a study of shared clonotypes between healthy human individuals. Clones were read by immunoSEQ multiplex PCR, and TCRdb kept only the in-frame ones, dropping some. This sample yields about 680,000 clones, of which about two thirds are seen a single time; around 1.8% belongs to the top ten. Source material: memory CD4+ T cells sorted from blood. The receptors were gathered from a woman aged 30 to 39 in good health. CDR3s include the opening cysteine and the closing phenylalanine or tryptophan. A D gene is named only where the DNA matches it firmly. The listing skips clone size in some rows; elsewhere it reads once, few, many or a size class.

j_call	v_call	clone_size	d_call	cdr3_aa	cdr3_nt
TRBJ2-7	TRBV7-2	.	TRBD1	CASSLRGQGITYEQYF	TGTGCCAGCAGCCTGCGGGGACAGGGGATTACCTACGAGCAGTACTTC
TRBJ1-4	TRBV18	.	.	CASSPARTTNEKLFF	TGTGCCAGCTCACCGGCAAGGACAACTAATGAAAAACTGTTTTTT
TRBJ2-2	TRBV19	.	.	CASSSALTTGGELFF	TGTGCCAGTAGTAGCGCCCTGACAACGGGTGGGGAGCTGTTTTTT
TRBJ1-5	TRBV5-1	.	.	CASSLLGAQPQHF	TGCGCCAGCAGCTTGCTGGGGGCCCAGCCCCAGCATTTT
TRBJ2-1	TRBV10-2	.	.	CASSELAGDNEQFF	TGCGCCAGCAGTGAATTGGCAGGGGACAATGAGCAGTTCTTC
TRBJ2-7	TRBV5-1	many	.	CASSSRTRGGEQYF	TGCGCCAGCAGCTCGCGGACACGGGGCGGCGAGCAGTACTTC
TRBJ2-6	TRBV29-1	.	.	CSVGLSRGNVLTF	TGCAGCGTTGGGCTTAGCCGGGGCAACGTCCTGACTTTC
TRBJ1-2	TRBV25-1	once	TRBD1	CASSGYSGTGYYGYTF	TGTGCCAGCAGTGGTTATTCCGGGACAGGGTACTATGGCTACACCTTC
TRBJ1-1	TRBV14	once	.	CASSQGVYTEAFF	TGTGCCAGCAGCCAAGGGGTTTACACTGAAGCTTTCTTT
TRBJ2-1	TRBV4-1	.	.	CASSQTGTQNTYNEQFF	TGCGCCAGCAGCCAAACCGGGACTCAAAATACCTACAATGAGCAGTTCTTC
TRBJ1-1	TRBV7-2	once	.	CASSLQRNTEAFF	TGTGCCAGCAGCCTACAGCGGAACACTGAAGCTTTCTTT
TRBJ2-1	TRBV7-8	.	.	CASSLAGTGHNEQFF	TGTGCCAGCAGCTTAGCCGGGACCGGCCACAATGAGCAGTTCTTC
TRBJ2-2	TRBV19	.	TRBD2	CASSIDSLAATGELFF	TGTGCCAGTAGTATAGATTCCCTAGCGGCCACCGGGGAGCTGTTTTTT
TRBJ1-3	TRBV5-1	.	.	CASSLVAGFSGNTIYF	TGCGCCAGCAGCTTGGTTGCGGGGTTCTCTGGAAACACCATATATTTT
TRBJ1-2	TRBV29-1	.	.	CSVEVPPRGNGYTF	TGCAGCGTTGAAGTGCCCCCTCGAGGGAATGGCTACACCTTC
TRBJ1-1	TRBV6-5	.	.	CASRVVETVNTEAFF	TGTGCCAGCAGGGTAGTGGAGACAGTGAACACTGAAGCTTTCTTT
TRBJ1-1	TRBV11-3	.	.	CASSLTPDTEAFF	TGTGCCAGCAGCTTAACACCGGACACTGAAGCTTTCTTT
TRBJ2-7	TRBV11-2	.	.	CASSPKDNSYEQYF	TGTGCCAGCAGCCCTAAGGACAACTCCTACGAGCAGTACTTC
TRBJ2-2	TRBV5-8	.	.	CASSLGTYSNTGELFF	TGTGCCAGCAGCTTGGGGACATACTCGAACACCGGGGAGCTGTTTTTT
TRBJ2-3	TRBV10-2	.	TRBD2	CASGSGTSGNTQYF	TGCGCCAGCGGATCCGGGACTAGCGGTAATACGCAGTATTTT
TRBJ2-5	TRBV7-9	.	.	CASSLGASETQYF	TGTGCCAGCAGCTTGGGGGCGTCTGAGACCCAGTACTTC
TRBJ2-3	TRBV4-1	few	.	CASSQDAANTQYF	TGCGCCAGCAGCCAAGACGCAGCGAACACGCAGTATTTT
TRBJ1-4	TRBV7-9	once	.	CASSDSVWGHGEKLFF	TGTGCCAGCAGCGATTCGGTGTGGGGGCACGGGGAAAAACTGTTTTTT
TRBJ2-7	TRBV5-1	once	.	CASSLDPPGRIPYEQYF	TGCGCCAGCAGCTTGGACCCCCCGGGACGAATCCCCTACGAGCAGTACTTC
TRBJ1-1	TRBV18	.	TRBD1	CASSPGQGMNTEAFF	TGTGCCAGCTCACCCGGACAGGGGATGAACACTGAAGCTTTCTTT
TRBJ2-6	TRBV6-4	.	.	CASSLQGPSGANVLTF	TGTGCCAGCAGCCTACAGGGCCCCTCTGGGGCCAACGTCCTGACTTTC